The rows below give T cell receptor beta chains drawn from one sample of a study of beta chain features in type 1 diabetes. The repertoire was sequenced with immunoSEQ multiplex PCR; TCRdb's copy has only in-frame clones and lacks some. The sample contains under 800,000 clones, about 16% of which appear only once. The sample consisted of naive CD4+ T cells from blood. The receptors were gathered from a man younger than 30 in good health. Both conserved end residues are part of each CDR3. D genes are given only for firm matches. The listing skips clone size in some rows; elsewhere it reads once, few, many or a size class.

d_gene,v_gene,abundance,j_gene,CDR3aa,CDR3nt
NA,TRBV7-2,NA,TRBJ1-5,CASSSGRVATNQPQHF,TGTGCCAGCAGCTCAGGCCGGGTCGCAACCAATCAGCCCCAGCATTTT
TRBD2,TRBV6-1,few,TRBJ2-1,CASLRGGPDNEQFF,TGTGCCAGCCTCCGGGGGGGCCCAGACAATGAGCAGTTCTTC
TRBD1,TRBV10-3,few,TRBJ2-5,CAISDRGETQYF,TGTGCCATCAGCGACAGGGGGGAGACCCAGTACTTC
NA,TRBV5-6,NA,TRBJ1-5,CASSLGRDQPQHF,TGTGCCAGCAGCTTGGGGAGGGATCAGCCCCAGCATTTT
NA,TRBV5-1,NA,TRBJ1-1,CASSSGTVTEAFF,TGCGCCAGCAGCTCCGGGACGGTGACTGAAGCTTTCTTT
TRBD2,TRBV5-1,NA,TRBJ2-3,CASSLAAGGPADTQYF,TGCGCCAGCAGCTTGGCGGCGGGGGGGCCGGCAGATACGCAGTATTTT
NA,TRBV5-6,few,TRBJ2-7,CASSLVSGAYEQYF,TGTGCCAGCAGCTTGGTGTCAGGGGCCTACGAGCAGTACTTC
TRBD1,TRBV13,NA,TRBJ2-7,CASSFSPRTGGEQYF,TGTGCCAGCAGCTTTAGCCCTAGGACAGGGGGCGAGCAGTACTTC
NA,TRBV6-1,few,TRBJ1-2,CASSNSDGYTF,TGTGCCAGCAGTAATTCGGACGGCTACACCTTC
TRBD1,TRBV6-6,few,TRBJ1-2,CASSYTRTGIYYGYTF,TGTGCCAGCAGTTACACCCGGACAGGGATATACTATGGCTACACCTTC
NA,TRBV29-1,NA,TRBJ2-1,CSVTRGGFIPSYNEQFF,TGCAGCGTCACTAGGGGCGGATTCATACCCTCCTACAATGAGCAGTTCTTC
NA,TRBV7-2,NA,TRBJ1-2,CASSLLSGGYTF,TGTGCCAGCAGCTTACTCAGCGGGGGCTACACCTTC
TRBD1,TRBV28,NA,TRBJ2-7,CASHDLRGRTYEQYF,TGTGCCAGCCACGATCTCAGGGGGCGGACCTACGAGCAGTACTTC
NA,TRBV10-3,few,TRBJ2-1,CAAQGWGNEQFF,TGTGCCGCACAGGGTTGGGGGAATGAGCAGTTCTTC
NA,TRBV7-9,NA,TRBJ1-6,CASTLEGLTAPLHF,TGTGCCAGCACCCTAGAGGGCCTGACTGCACCCCTCCACTTT
TRBD1,TRBV29-1,few,TRBJ2-2,CSVYRQGANTGELFF,TGCAGCGTCTACCGACAGGGGGCAAACACCGGGGAGCTGTTTTTT
TRBD1,TRBV5-6,NA,TRBJ2-1,CASSLTASGQGSYNEQFF,TGTGCCAGCAGCCTAACAGCTTCGGGACAGGGGTCCTACAATGAGCAGTTCTTC
TRBD2,TRBV28,few,TRBJ2-3,CASSSMTSGIRTDTQYF,TGTGCCAGCAGTTCGATGACTAGCGGGATTCGCACAGATACGCAGTATTTT
NA,TRBV5-4,NA,TRBJ2-3,CASSRRGVARTDTQYF,TGTGCCAGCAGCCGACGGGGTGTTGCGAGGACAGATACGCAGTATTTT
NA,TRBV4-3,NA,TRBJ1-1,CASSQASDRNTEAFF,TGCGCCAGCAGCCAAGCCTCCGACAGGAACACTGAAGCTTTCTTT
TRBD1,TRBV19,few,TRBJ2-1,CASRTGTGAYNEQFF,TGTGCCAGTAGAACCGGGACAGGAGCCTACAATGAACAGTTCTTC
TRBD2,TRBV7-3,NA,TRBJ2-1,CASSSRDGRAYNEQFF,TGTGCCAGCAGCTCCCGTGACGGGAGGGCCTACAATGAGCAGTTCTTC
NA,TRBV5-6,NA,TRBJ2-1,CASSPARAPRRNEQFF,TGTGCCAGCAGCCCAGCCCGGGCCCCCCGACGAAATGAGCAGTTCTTC
TRBD2,TRBV29-1,NA,TRBJ2-1,CSVRLAGIYNEQFF,TGCAGCGTTAGGCTAGCGGGGATCTACAATGAGCAGTTCTTC
TRBD2,TRBV7-2,few,TRBJ2-1,CASSPNRRTSADNEQFF,TGTGCCAGCAGCCCTAATCGCAGGACTAGCGCCGACAATGAGCAGTTCTTC
TRBD2,TRBV9,NA,TRBJ2-2,CASSVGVSGERTGELFF,TGTGCCAGCAGCGTAGGGGTTAGCGGGGAGAGGACCGGGGAGCTGTTTTTT
NA,TRBV7-2,few,TRBJ2-1,CACSRRAEQFF,TGTGCCTGTTCTCGGAGGGCCGAGCAGTTCTTC
NA,TRBV18,few,TRBJ1-5,CASSLIGNQPQHF,TGTGCCAGCTCATTAATAGGCAATCAGCCCCAGCATTTT
TRBD2,TRBV28,few,TRBJ2-1,CASSFGLAGTYEQFF,TGTGCCAGCAGTTTCGGACTAGCGGGAACATATGAGCAGTTCTTC
NA,TRBV7-2,NA,TRBJ1-6,CASSSQGSINSPLHF,TGTGCCAGCAGTTCACAGGGCAGCATTAATTCACCCCTCCACTTT
TRBD1,TRBV15,few,TRBJ1-5,CATKESDRTNQPQHF,TGTGCCACCAAAGAATCGGACAGGACGAATCAGCCCCAGCATTTT
NA,TRBV5-1,few,TRBJ2-1,CASSPLYNEQFF,TGCGCCAGCAGCCCCCTCTACAATGAGCAGTTCTTC
NA,TRBV7-2,few,TRBJ1-1,CASSQNINPEAFF,TGTGCCAGCAGCCAGAACATAAACCCTGAAGCTTTCTTT
NA,TRBV7-2,few,TRBJ2-3,CASSFVEDTQYF,TGTGCCAGCAGCTTTGTAGAAGATACGCAGTATTTT
NA,TRBV18,NA,TRBJ1-4,CASSPPGPNEKLFF,TGTGCCAGCTCACCACCGGGGCCTAATGAAAAACTGTTTTTT
TRBD2,TRBV7-2,NA,TRBJ2-3,CASSSQPGLALTDTQYF,TGTGCCAGCAGCTCCCAACCCGGACTAGCCCTCACAGATACGCAGTATTTT
NA,TRBV28,few,TRBJ1-2,CASSFLGRANYGYTF,TGTGCCAGCAGTTTTTTGGGCAGGGCTAACTATGGCTACACCTTC
NA,TRBV14,few,TRBJ2-7,CASSRISGYEQYF,TGTGCCAGCAGCCGGATTAGCGGCTACGAGCAGTACTTC
TRBD2,TRBV18,NA,TRBJ2-7,CASSPLGTSGNGEQYF,TGTGCCAGCTCACCACTTGGGACTAGCGGGAATGGCGAGCAGTACTTC
NA,TRBV19,NA,TRBJ1-2,CASRGRVGYTF,TGTGCCAGTCGGGGGCGTGTCGGCTACACCTTC
TRBD1,TRBV7-9,NA,TRBJ1-1,CASSSTGRVDTEAFF,TGTGCCAGCAGCTCGACAGGGAGGGTTGACACTGAAGCTTTCTTT
NA,TRBV28,few,TRBJ1-5,CASSRYWSSNQPQHF,TGTGCCAGCAGTAGGTATTGGTCGAGCAATCAGCCCCAGCATTTT
TRBD2,TRBV5-4,NA,TRBJ2-5,CASSLPGGQETQYF,TGTGCCAGCAGCTTACCGGGAGGCCAAGAGACCCAGTACTTC
NA,TRBV10-3,NA,TRBJ1-5,CAITQDKGGQPQHF,TGTGCCATCACCCAAGACAAGGGGGGTCAGCCCCAGCATTTT
NA,TRBV29-1,few,TRBJ2-3,CSVELFGTQYF,TGCAGCGTTGAATTATTCGGTACGCAGTATTTT